These 16 T cell receptor beta chains were all obtained from the same sample, sequenced in a study of blood T cell repertoires in COVID-19. The method was immunoSEQ multiplex PCR; TCRdb's version includes in-frame clones alone and lacks a portion of them. The sample gives about 160,000 clones, around 80% of which show up once; approximately 19% is in the top ten. Input material: peripheral blood. These receptors were taken from a woman older than 75 with acute or convalescent COVID-19.

The chain links TRBV6-2 or TRBV6-3 to TRBJ2-5, with TRBD2 identical over 15 bases. The germline V gene encodes CDR1 MNHEY and CDR2 SVGEGT. V lost 5 bases, J lost 2 bases, and 3 bases stayed unmatched. The CDR3 is 16 amino acids. CDR3 sequence (DNA): TGTGCCAGCAGTCTCGGACTAGCGGGGGGGCAAGAGACCCAGTACTTC. This codes for CASSLGLAGGQETQYF.

V is TRBV10-3 and J is TRBJ2-6, with D possibly being TRBD1 (6 bases). This CDR3 has 17 amino acids. V was clipped by 6 bases and J by 2 bases, with 17 bases between them. Germline V gene data show CDR1 as ENHRY and CDR2 as SYGVKD. The CDR3 DNA reads TGTGCCATCAGAGAACAGGGATCTCGGACTGGGGCCAACGTCCTGACTTTC. Encoded protein: CAIREQGSRTGANVLTF.

The rearrangement links TRBV30 to TRBJ1-2; tentative D call: TRBD1 (6 bases). The V and J ends lost 5 bases and 0 bases respectively, with 22 bases between them. Germline V CDR1 and CDR2: GTSNPN, SVGIG (reference sequence). The CDR3 extends over 17 amino acids. Here the CDR3 reads CAWDATGGHEPNYGYTF. As DNA, the CDR3 is TGTGCCTGGGATGCGACAGGCGGGCATGAGCCTAACTATGGCTACACCTTC. Full variable domain (remainder filled in from reference TRBV30 and TRBJ1-2): SQTIHQWPATLVQPVGSPLSLECTVEGTSNPNLYWYRQAAGRGLQLLFYSVGIGQISSEVPQNLSASRPQDRQFILSSKKLLLSDSGFYLCAWDATGGHEPNYGYTFGSGTRLTVV.

The genes are TRBV7-2 and TRBJ2-5; TRBD2 agrees at 15 bases. CDR1 and CDR2 (germline): SGHTA, FQGNSA. V trimming: 4 bases; J trimming: 3 bases; junction bases outside the gene matches: 0. The CDR3 covers 15 residues. For the CDR3, the DNA is TGTGCCAGCAGCTGGACTAGCGGGAGGGAAGAGACCCAGTACTTC. Encoded protein: CASSWTSGREETQYF.

This clone appeared a single time. J is TRBJ2-5 and V is TRBV24-1, with TRBD1 matching over 10 bases. This CDR3 contains 16 residues. Per germline, CDR1 KGHDR and CDR2 SFDVKD. Trimming at V came to 5 bases and at J to 4 bases, leaving 9 bases not matched to a gene. The CDR3 region has the DNA TGTGCCACCAGTGCCGGGACAGGGGCGGTTGGAGAGACCCAGTACTTC. It translates to CATSAGTGAVGETQYF.

This rearrangement joins TRBV5-1 to TRBJ1-4; 10 bases map to TRBD1. This CDR3 spans 15 amino acids. Trimming at V came to 5 bases and at J to 0 bases, leaving 1 base not matched to a gene. Per the germline V gene, CDR1 is SGHRS and CDR2 is YFSETQ. CDR3 loop: CASSGQGATNEKLFF. In DNA, the CDR3 is TGCGCCAGCAGTGGACAGGGGGCAACTAATGAAAAACTGTTTTTT.

The rearrangement uses TRBV19 and TRBJ2-2, with TRBD2 identical over 7 bases. Trimming at V came to 7 bases and at J to 3 bases, leaving 5 bases not matched to a gene. The germline V gene encodes CDR1 LNHDA and CDR2 SQIVND (reference sequence). The CDR3 sequence is 14 residues long. Here the CDR3 DNA reads TGTGCCAGTAAAGAGGGAGGGTACACCGGGGAGCTGTTTTTT. Amino acid sequence: CASKEGGYTGELFF.

V is TRBV9 and J is TRBJ2-1; 9 positions agree with TRBD2. Germline V gene data show CDR1 as SGDLS and CDR2 as YYNGEE. J was trimmed by 2 bases and V by 0 bases; bases with no gene match: 3. CDR3 length: 16 amino acids. CDR3 protein: CASSVGAGGTYNEQFF. The CDR3 DNA sequence: TGTGCCAGCAGCGTAGGAGCGGGGGGCACCTACAATGAGCAGTTCTTC.

The chain couples TRBV5-6 to TRBJ2-3; 10 nucleotides align to TRBD2. Germline lookup yields CDR1 SGHDT and CDR2 YYEEEE. The CDR3 extends over 16 amino acids. V dropped 0 bases and J dropped 1; count of bases not matched to a gene: 2. CDR3 bases: TGTGCCAGCAGCTTGGCTCTAGCGGGAGGCACAGATACGCAGTATTTT. Its protein is CASSLALAGGTDTQYF. Combining the CDR3 with reference TRBV5-6 and TRBJ2-3 gives the whole variable domain DAGVTQSPTHLIKTRGQQVTLRCSPKSGHDTVSWYQQALGQGPQFIFQYYEEEERQRGNFPDRFSGHQFPNYSSELNVNALLLGDSALYLCASSLALAGGTDTQYFGPGTRLTVL.

The chain has TRBV29-1 and TRBJ2-1; 10 bases map to TRBD2. The CDR3 consists of 15 residues. V trimming: 5 bases; J trimming: 3 bases; junction bases outside the gene matches: 7. Germline CDR1 reads SQVTM; CDR2 reads ANQGSEA. This CDR3 is CSVSETSGFYNEQFF. For the CDR3, the DNA is TGCAGCGTTTCCGAGACTAGCGGGTTCTACAATGAGCAGTTCTTC.

The V and J genes are TRBV4-1 and TRBJ2-5, with 8 bases fitting TRBD2. Unmatched junction bases numbered 8, after V lost 6 bases and J lost 5 bases. CDR1 is MGHRA, CDR2 YSYEKL, per germline. The CDR3 extends over 14 amino acids. CDR3 protein: CASREREGGETQYF. CDR3 nucleotides: TGCGCCAGCAGGGAACGGGAGGGTGGGGAGACCCAGTACTTC.

V usage is TRBV7-9 and J usage is TRBJ1-4; D gene uncertain. Germline values: CDR1 SEHNR, CDR2 FQNEAQ (reference sequence). The V gene lost 3 bases and the J gene lost 7 bases, with 9 bases spanning the gap. This CDR3 comprises 13 residues. The CDR3 protein is CASSFSSGEKLFF. CDR3 nucleotide sequence: TGTGCCAGCAGCTTTAGTTCTGGTGAAAAACTGTTTTTT.

This clone turned up a few times. This chain joins TRBV5-1 and TRBJ2-1, with 8 bases aligning to TRBD2. With V trimmed by 4 bases and J by 8 bases, 11 bases remained unmatched. Germline V lookup: CDR1 SGHRS, CDR2 YFSETQ. The CDR3 is 15 amino acids. For the CDR3, the DNA is TGCGCCAGCAGCGGAACCGGGACTAGGGGTCATGAGCAGTTCTTC. This codes for CASSGTGTRGHEQFF. Complete variable domain (other parts from reference TRBV5-1 and TRBJ2-1): KAGVTQTPRYLIKTRGQQVTLSCSPISGHRSVSWYQQTPGQGLQFLFEYFSETQRNKGNFPGRFSGRQFSNSRSEMNVSTLELGDSALYLCASSGTGTRGHEQFFGPGTRLTVL.

The rearrangement uses TRBV2 and TRBJ1-1; D may be TRBD1 (5 bases). This CDR3 is built from 14 residues. CDR1 SNHLY and CDR2 FYNNEI come from the germline V gene. V lost 4 bases to trimming and J lost 5 bases, with 14 bases between them. The CDR3 sequence is CASSAPGSWTEAFF. CDR3 sequence (DNA): TGTGCCAGCAGTGCCCCAGGGTCGTGGACTGAAGCTTTCTTT.

The chain uses TRBV27 and TRBJ1-1; D may be TRBD1 (6 bases). The CDR3 sequence is 17 residues long. The germline V and J ends were trimmed by 2 bases and 3 bases, with 19 bases remaining between them. Germline values: CDR1 MNHEY, CDR2 SMNVEV (reference sequence). The CDR3 is CASSLSKLRQVDTEAFF. The DNA of the CDR3 is TGTGCCAGCAGTTTAAGTAAGCTGAGACAGGTAGACACTGAAGCTTTCTTT.

This chain uses TRBV27 with TRBJ1-2, with 7 bases fitting TRBD1. CDR3 length: 12 amino acids. The germline V gene has CDR1 MNHEY and CDR2 SMNVEV (reference sequence). V gave up 7 bases and J gave up 7 bases; unmatched junction bases: 6. In DNA form, the CDR3 reads TGTGCCAGCATCGGCAGGGGGTCTGGCTACACCTTC. This gives the protein CASIGRGSGYTF.